Each of the 13 T cell receptor beta chains below was sequenced from the same sample in a study of T cell responses to AZD1222 COVID-19 vaccine. This table comes from immunoSEQ multiplex PCR, and its TCRdb copy is limited to in-frame clones, with some not included. The sample has 90,000 to 100,000 clones; 70% to 90% are singletons. The input for sequencing was peripheral blood, taken on day 0 of AZD1222 vaccination. These receptor sequences come from an adult in good health.

The chain recombines TRBV5-1 with TRBJ2-7, with 9 bases matching TRBD1. Germline values: CDR1 SGHRS, CDR2 YFSETQ. The CDR3 is 14 residues long. Trimming at V came to 3 bases and at J to 2 bases, leaving 3 bases not matched to a gene. The CDR3 region has the DNA TGCGCCAGCAGCTGGGGACAGGGCCCCTACGAGCAGTACTTC. Translating gives CASSWGQGPYEQYF.

V and J are TRBV7-9 and TRBJ2-5; 10 nucleotides agree with TRBD1. Germline assignment: CDR1 SEHNR and CDR2 FQNEAQ (reference sequence). V shed 5 bases, J shed 1 base, and the junction held 4 bases outside the gene matches. The CDR3 has 15 residues. This CDR3 reads CASSGRTGGQETQYF. The CDR3 DNA follows: TGTGCCAGCAGCGGGCGGACAGGGGGCCAAGAGACCCAGTACTTC.

The CDR3 loop reads CASKFSRTDTQYF. The CDR3 DNA reads as TGTGCCAGCAAATTTTCTCGCACAGATACGCAGTATTTT. The V gene is TRBV7-2, the J gene TRBJ2-3; D not certain. V shed 7 bases and J shed 1 base, with 9 bases lying between them. The CDR3 has 13 residues. CDR1 is SGHTA, CDR2 FQGNSA, per germline. Drawing the rest from reference TRBV7-2 and TRBJ2-3, the complete variable domain is GAGVSQSPSNKVTEKGKDVELRCDPISGHTALYWYRQSLGQGLEFLIYFQGNSAPDKSGLPSDRFSAERTGGSVSTLTIQRTQQEDSAVYLCASKFSRTDTQYFGPGTRLTVL.

The rearrangement joins TRBV7-2 to TRBJ1-1, with D perhaps TRBD1 (6 bases). Germline V gene sequence: CDR1 SGHTA, CDR2 FQGNSA. Trimming shortened V by 1 base and J by 4 bases, and 10 bases separated the two germline ends. The CDR3 loop spans 14 amino acids. CDR3 in DNA: TGTGCCAGCAGCTTAGTCGTGGGGGCCACTGAAGCTTTCTTT. Translating it yields CASSLVVGATEAFF.

This chain joins TRBV12-3 or TRBV12-4 and TRBJ1-1, with D perhaps TRBD1 (6 bases). The V end lost 6 bases, the J end lost 3 bases, and 8 bases lay between the germline ends. The CDR3 covers 12 residues. CDR3 sequence reads: CASSYRDTEAFF. Here the CDR3 DNA reads TGTGCCAGCAGCTACAGGGACACTGAAGCTTTCTTT.

The chain is built from TRBV27 and TRBJ1-2; the D gene is possibly TRBD1 (5 bases). Germline values: CDR1 MNHEY, CDR2 SMNVEV (reference sequence). The CDR3 has 15 residues. Trimming took off 3 bases at V and 1 base at J, with 12 bases between the two ends. CDR3 DNA sequence: TGTGCCAGCAGTTTCGGGGCAGGGCGTAACTATGGCTACACCTTC. Translation: CASSFGAGRNYGYTF.

The J gene is TRBJ1-5, the V gene TRBV6-1; possibly TRBD1 for D (6 bases). The CDR3 totals 13 residues. Trimming took 0 bases from V and 6 from J, leaving 6 bases between them. Germline lookup yields CDR1 MNHNS and CDR2 SASEGT. CDR3 in amino acids: CASSEAGGQPQHF. For the CDR3, the DNA is TGTGCCAGCAGTGAAGCAGGGGGTCAGCCCCAGCATTTT.

In its sample, this clone was seen a few times. V and J are TRBV19 and TRBJ2-6; D gene uncertain. Germline V CDR1 and CDR2: LNHDA, SQIVND (reference sequence). The CDR3 totals 16 residues. V was cut by 4 bases and J by 0 bases, with 10 bases left in between. The CDR3 sequence: CASSRLRLSGANVLTF. CDR3 sequence (DNA): TGTGCCAGTAGTAGGCTCAGACTCTCTGGGGCCAACGTCCTGACTTTC.

The chain is built from TRBV3-1 (or the pseudogene TRBV3-2) and TRBJ1-1; TRBD1 matches at 8 bases. The V gene end was trimmed by 3 bases and the J gene end by 5 bases; junction bases not matched to a gene: 2. This CDR3 contains 13 residues. CDR1 LGHDT and CDR2 YNNKEL come from the germline V gene (reference sequence). The CDR3, as DNA: TGTGCCAGCAGCCACGGACAGGGAACTGAAGCTTTCTTT. The encoded protein is CASSHGQGTEAFF.

The chain is built from TRBV4-3 and TRBJ1-2; D is ambiguous. There are 18 residues in the CDR3. Germline-derived CDR1 and CDR2 are LGHNA and YSLEER. The germline V and J ends were trimmed by 0 bases and 5 bases, with 22 bases remaining between them. CDR3 sequence: CASSQDMSSRHLWYGYTF. The CDR3 DNA follows: TGCGCCAGCAGCCAAGATATGTCGAGCAGGCACCTTTGGTATGGCTACACCTTC.

This chain links TRBV4-1 with TRBJ1-5, with D possibly TRBD1 on 6 matching bases. This CDR3 is 16 amino acids long. Germline V gives CDR1 MGHRA, CDR2 YSYEKL. Trimming took 5 bases from V and 3 from J, leaving 17 bases between them. This CDR3 is CASSSLRGGANQPQHF. CDR3 coding DNA: TGCGCCAGCAGCTCTTTACGGGGGGGGGCCAATCAGCCCCAGCATTTT.

The CDR3 here is CASKTGPQETQYF. The CDR3 DNA sequence: TGTGCCAGCAAAACAGGGCCCCAAGAGACCCAGTACTTC. The chain has TRBV11-3 and TRBJ2-5; tentative D call: TRBD1 (6 bases). Germline CDR1 reads SGHNT; CDR2 reads YENEEA. The CDR3 has 13 amino acids. Trimming left V 7 bases short and J 1 base short, with 10 bases between.

V usage is TRBV30 and J usage is TRBJ2-3; 9 positions agree with TRBD2. V trimming: 1 base; J trimming: 0 bases; junction bases outside the gene matches: 5. This CDR3 comprises 16 residues. The germline V gene encodes CDR1 GTSNPN and CDR2 SVGIG (reference sequence). CDR3 sequence reads: CAWSAGTSSSTDTQYF. The CDR3 nucleotides read TGTGCCTGGAGTGCCGGGACTAGCTCTAGCACAGATACGCAGTATTTT.